The following is a T cell receptor (beta chain) sequence with its context. Its antigen remains undetermined. A junction boundary mismatches the germline segment, possibly from a read error. The data originate from a study of regulatory T cells in long-lasting Graves disease (dated by TCRdb to the early 2020s). With regard to the full study: Patients with newly diagnosed Graves' disease had been on antithyroid drugs for under 3 months. This study used TCR sequencing and RNA sequencing of peripheral blood to compare persistent Graves' disease patients against newly diagnosed Graves' disease patients. The study was conducted in China and was registered as a clinical trial. TCR sequencing covered around 13 persistent and approximately 20 newly diagnosed Graves' disease patients, around 33 samples in total. Here is what the overall study found, with its caveats: Sequencing and analysis were restricted to the TCR beta chain. Lower TCR Shannon entropy and fewer highly expanded clones were observed in persistent Graves' disease patients than in newly diagnosed patients, which suggested clonal expansion. Only peripheral blood was studied, because thyroid tissue, the primary lesion, was inaccessible. The authors noted that the small sample size was a limitation that may lower accuracy. Preferential use of TRBV28, TRBJ1-2 and TRBJ2-5 was observed in persistent disease, whereas TRBV20-1 and TRBJ2-1 were favored in newly diagnosed disease. A larger number of public clonotypes was shared among persistent patients (approximately 2,500) than among newly diagnosed patients (approximately 1,000).

The meaning of the sample's time point label: newly diagnosed GD, antithyroid drugs for less than 3 months. For both TCR sequencing and RNA sequencing, RNA was extracted from PBMCs using TRIzol. Graves' disease was diagnosed according to American Thyroid Association guidelines. The patients came from an endocrinology department in Xi'an, China. Each patient gave approximately 8.8 milliliters of peripheral blood, collected in an EDTA anticoagulant tube. Ficoll Paque Plus density gradient separation was used to isolate PBMCs, and no additional T cell sorting was done. An Agilent 2100 Bioanalyzer and agarose gel were used to check RNA quality, while a NanoDrop 2000 measured RNA concentration. The library was generated by multiplex PCR. TCRdb records Illumina HiSeq 4000 as the sequencer. TCR beta libraries were built with iRepertoire HTBI primers and Arm-PCR amplification of CDR3 regions. Before sequencing, the PCR products underwent gel purification. As for the authors' bioinformatics: A total of around 66 TRBV and 14 TRBJ segments were identified across samples and were used for gene usage analysis of CDR3 amino acid clonotypes. COPE and FqMerger were used to merge the filtered high-quality paired reads into contigs. Contigs were aligned with BLAST to IMGT TRBV, TRBD and TRBJ reference genes, and CDR3 was defined per IMGT. Any clonotype with a frequency above 0.1% was counted as a highly expanded clone. Shannon entropy was used to measure repertoire diversity, and the Gini coefficient was used to measure V-J evenness. A clonotype was considered public if more than one individual shared it. In TCRdb, the public reads were trimmed at Q25 with fastp and aligned with MiXCR, with productive beta chains retained. Each entry is one CDR3 protein sequence, shown with its most common DNA and genes. These V and J calls are TCRdb output, not the study's own analysis. In this sample the table shows roughly 610,000 distinct CDR3 sequences, 15% to 20% of which occur a single time. The ten largest make up more than 10% of the sample.

The CDR3 numbers 13 residues from cysteine through phenylalanine. Kept here is only the CDR3 DNA, which spans 39 bases and is read in frame from base 1. CDR1 and CDR2 were assigned from the germline V gene as SNHLY and FYNNEI. This sample also appeared in a second study, on T cells in Graves' hyperthyroidism and ophthalmopathy. The second paper states: Stable Graves' hyperthyroidism was defined as the absence of progression to ophthalmopathy over 18 months of follow-up. The hyperthyroidism patients were between 18 and 65 years old and newly diagnosed, with a disease duration of less than 2 months. The study excluded patients with uncontrolled infections, other autoimmune diseases, pregnancy or lactation. Diagnoses were based on clinical symptoms, serum thyroxine and TRAb, thyroid ultrasound and orbital computed tomography. The first round of RT-PCR for the TCR CDR3 was performed with the HTBI primer set and the Qiagen OneStep RT-PCR kit. Most expanded thyroid clonotypes (frequency above 0.001) were also detected in blood, a finding suggesting that blood repertoires may reflect thyroid immune responses. A model built on a 13 V-J signature distinguished ophthalmopathy from stable hyperthyroidism, reaching about 89% sensitivity and about 81% specificity in cross-validation and 80%/75% in testing. In validation, progression to ophthalmopathy was predicted by the model with around 70% sensitivity and roughly 76% specificity, a median of around 5.9 months before onset. TCR V-J signatures able to tell the groups apart were searched for in a discovery cohort of around 95 patients, of whom around 43 had Graves' ophthalmopathy and 57 had stable Graves' hyperthyroidism. Prospective prediction of ophthalmopathy was tested in an independent validation cohort of approximately 18 hyperthyroidism patients and 15 to 17 patients who later progressed to ophthalmopathy. The roughly 100 discovery patients were randomly divided into training and test sets at a 7:3 ratio. The study also compared thyroid tissue and blood T-cell repertoires from roughly six Graves' hyperthyroidism patients. After sampling, hyperthyroidism patients received methimazole starting at 30 mg daily, and ophthalmopathy patients received high-dose intravenous methylprednisolone. Libraries were constructed in a second round of multiplex PCR, after which size selection and purification were performed. The libraries were sequenced on an Illumina HiSeq2000 using paired-end 100 bp reads. SOAPnuke was used to process the raw data, with reads discarded if the reads contained adapters or uncalled bases, had a mean Phred below 15, or lacked an exact constant-primer or identifier match. COPE v1.2.5 was used to merge the high-quality paired reads, and each unique nucleotide sequence was defined as a clonotype. Clonotypes were aligned to IMGT TRBV, TRBD and TRBJ reference segments using MiTCR v1.1. The analysis was restricted to V-J combinations with a frequency above 0.0001, which together covered roughly 99% of the repertoires. A TCS score was defined as the ratio of F50 (clonal expansion) to E x V (chaos), with BLOSUM62-based TCRdist applied between CDR3 peptides within each V-J. Welch's t-statistics and random forest reduced roughly 500 V-J features to around 14, which were used in a naive Bayes classifier (R e1071). No statistical method was used to set the sample size in advance, and investigators knew the group allocation. The paper describes TCR Vbeta CDR3 sequencing of fewer than 150 peripheral blood samples, made up of approximately 40 ophthalmopathy patients, 70 to 80 hyperthyroidism patients and 17 progressor patients.

Here the sequenced sample was peripheral blood mononuclear cells (PBMCs), taken at new diagnosis, from a patient treated with antithyroid drugs. The TCR was taken from a man between 18 and 29 years old with Graves disease. Donor details come from another sample of the same person, matched by shared clones. The V gene is TRBV2 and the J gene is TRBJ1-1; no D gene can be assigned with confidence. The DNA sequence follows: TGTGCCAGCACGGTCGGGGTGAACACTGGAGCTTTCTTT. The encoded protein is CASTVGVNTGAFF. The entire variable domain, with the stretches around the CDR3 drawn from the reference TRBV2 and TRBJ1-1 proteins, is EPEVTQTPSHQVTQMGQEVILRCVPISNHLYFYWYRQILGQKVEFLVSFYNNEISEKSEIFDDQFSVERPDGSNFTLKIRSTKLEDSAMYFCASTVGVNTGAFFGQGTRLTVV.